What follows are 20 T cell receptor beta chains derived from one specimen sequenced in a study of T cell changes during pregnancy in multiple sclerosis. Generated by immunoSEQ multiplex PCR, the TCRdb table keeps only in-frame clones and is missing some. The profile shows 55,000 to 75,000 clones, 75% to 95% of them singletons. Sample: peripheral blood, taken in the third trimester of pregnancy. These receptors came from a female donor in good health, enrolled as a control in a pregnancy study.

The chain is built from TRBV10-2 and TRBJ2-6; no clear D. Between the trimmed V and J ends, which lost 6 bases and 1 base, there was a span of 7 bases. The germline V gene encodes CDR1 WSHSY and CDR2 SAAADI. CDR3 length equals 14 residues. CDR3: CASRDISGANVLTF. CDR3 coding DNA: TGCGCCAGCAGAGACATATCTGGGGCCAACGTCCTGACTTTC.

This sequence joins TRBV25-1 and TRBJ1-1; D uncertain. CDR1 and CDR2 from the germline V gene are MGHDK and SYGVNS. The CDR3 runs to 13 residues. V lost 0 bases to trimming and J lost 1 base, with 3 bases between them. CDR3 sequence reads: CASSEYKNTEAFF. In DNA, the CDR3 is TGTGCCAGCAGTGAATATAAGAACACTGAAGCTTTCTTT.

This sequence joins TRBV28 and TRBJ2-2, with 10 bases lining up with TRBD2. The CDR3 loop spans 15 amino acids. V was pared by 9 bases and J by 0 bases, with 4 bases of the junction left unmatched. Germline CDR1 and CDR2: MDHEN and SYDVKM. The DNA of the CDR3 is TGTGCCAGTCATAGCGGGGGGTCGAACACCGGGGAGCTGTTTTTT. This sequence encodes CASHSGGSNTGELFF.

For the CDR3, the DNA is TGTGCCAGCCGCGCGGGAGGCTCACCCCTCCACTTT. It is translated as CASRAGGSPLHF. The V call is TRBV11-2, the J call TRBJ1-6; no firm D call. The germline CDR1 and CDR2 sequences are SGHAT and FQNNGV. Trimming removed 8 bases at V and 10 bases at J, with 12 bases between. The CDR3 covers 12 residues.

This clone was counted once. One end of the junction is discordant with germline, which a read error may explain. This chain uses TRBV7-7 with TRBJ2-5; D is perhaps TRBD2 (6 bases). Germline CDR1 reads SSHAT; CDR2 reads FNYEAQ (reference sequence). CDR3 length equals 16 residues. DNA of the CDR3: TGTGCTAGCAGCCCCTTAGCGGCTCCTATTCGGGAGACCCAGTACTTC. It is translated as CASSPLAAPIRETQYF.

V usage is TRBV18 and J usage is TRBJ2-7; D is uncertain. V was clipped by 2 bases and J by 5 bases, with 13 bases between them. This CDR3 contains 14 residues. Looked up from germline, CDR1 is KGHSH and CDR2 is LQKENI. This CDR3 reads CASSPFKRSDEQYF. In DNA, the CDR3 is TGTGCCAGCTCACCATTTAAGAGGTCCGACGAGCAGTACTTC.

This rearrangement joins TRBV5-5 to TRBJ1-3, with no clear D. Per germline, CDR1 SGHKS and CDR2 YYEKEE (reference sequence). There are 12 residues in the CDR3. V shed 5 bases and J shed 8 bases, with 11 bases lying between them. CDR3 bases: TGTGCCAGCAGTCTCGGGTTGGACACCATATATTTT. Its translation is CASSLGLDTIYF.

The gene calls are TRBV19 and TRBJ1-2; 10 nucleotides line up with TRBD1. With 6 bases clipped from V and 3 bases from J, the junction kept 16 bases outside the gene matches. In germline, CDR1 is LNHDA, CDR2 SQIVND (reference sequence). The CDR3 totals 18 residues. The CDR3 sequence: CASRSLWTGGREDYGYTF. CDR3 sequence (DNA): TGTGCCAGTAGGAGTCTCTGGACAGGGGGAAGAGAGGACTATGGCTACACCTTC.

The V and J genes are TRBV6-4 and TRBJ2-2, with D unresolved. Germline loops: CDR1 MRHNA, CDR2 SNTAGT. The CDR3 is made up of 13 amino acids. With 3 bases removed from V and 4 bases from J, the gap between germline ends came to 6 bases. The CDR3 protein is CASSDLSTGELFF. Written as DNA, the CDR3 is TGTGCCAGCAGTGATCTGAGCACCGGGGAGCTGTTTTTT.

V usage is TRBV19 and J usage is TRBJ2-1, with 7 bases identical to TRBD2. The CDR3 is 13 residues long. Per germline, CDR1 LNHDA and CDR2 SQIVND (reference sequence). The CDR3 loop reads CATSGESYNEQFF. The CDR3, as DNA: TGTGCAACCAGCGGGGAGTCCTACAATGAGCAGTTCTTC.

This clone was seen once. The chain joins TRBV5-6 to TRBJ2-5; 11 bases map to TRBD2. Per the germline V gene, CDR1 is SGHDT and CDR2 is YYEEEE. J gave up 4 bases and V 6 bases, and 14 bases lay outside the gene matches. The CDR3 extends over 17 amino acids. CDR3 loop: CASILYSGRARGETQYF. CDR3 bases: TGTGCCAGCATCCTTTATAGCGGGAGGGCCAGGGGAGAGACCCAGTACTTC. The full variable domain, rest sourced from reference TRBV5-6 and TRBJ2-5, is DAGVTQSPTHLIKTRGQQVTLRCSPKSGHDTVSWYQQALGQGPQFIFQYYEEEERQRGNFPDRFSGHQFPNYSSELNVNALLLGDSALYLCASILYSGRARGETQYFGPGTRLLVL.

The chain links TRBV7-6 to TRBJ2-7; 7 nucleotides align to TRBD2. The CDR3 is made up of 15 amino acids. Trimming took 1 base from V and 0 from J; bases not matched to a gene: 3. Germline values: CDR1 SGHVS, CDR2 FNYEAQ. The CDR3 region has the DNA TGTGCCAGCAGCTTAGAGGCTAGCGGCTCCTACGAGCAGTACTTC. Translating it yields CASSLEASGSYEQYF.

This chain links TRBV7-2 with TRBJ2-1; D may be TRBD2 (6 bases). The germline V and J ends were trimmed by 5 bases and 3 bases, with 11 bases remaining between them. CDR3 length: 14 residues. The germline V gene encodes CDR1 SGHTA and CDR2 FQGNSA. As DNA, the CDR3 is TGTGCCAGCAGCCCGGACTATAACTACAATGAGCAGTTCTTC. Residues: CASSPDYNYNEQFF.

The V and J genes are TRBV30 and TRBJ1-1; no definite D call. Germline loops: CDR1 GTSNPN, CDR2 SVGIG (reference sequence). The CDR3 spans 11 residues. The ends were cut back, 6 bases at V and 11 bases at J, with 16 bases in the middle. In DNA, the CDR3 is TGTGCCTGCCCTATTGGAGTATCTGCTTTCTTT. Residues: CACPIGVSAFF.

This clone was seen a single time. The gene calls are TRBV6-5 and TRBJ1-4; TRBD1 matches 8 bases. V shed 5 bases, J shed 9 bases, and the junction held 11 bases outside the gene matches. Germline CDR1 MNHEY, CDR2 SVGAGI. This CDR3 has 15 amino acids. The CDR3 loop is CASSRKTGVIQKLFF. The DNA for the CDR3 is TGTGCCAGCAGTAGGAAGACAGGGGTCATTCAAAAACTGTTTTTT.

This clone was detected a few times. The chain is built from TRBV6-5 and TRBJ1-1; D is unresolved. The germline V and J ends were trimmed by 6 bases and 1 base, with 12 bases remaining between them. Looked up from germline, CDR1 is MNHEY and CDR2 is SVGAGI. The CDR3 runs 14 residues. Written as DNA, the CDR3 is TGTGCCAGCAGCCCACCGAGGGAGAACACTGAAGCTTTCTTT. As protein: CASSPPRENTEAFF.

The chain uses TRBV7-9 and TRBJ2-5; TRBD1 agrees at 9 bases. V dropped 0 bases and J dropped 3; count of bases not matched to a gene: 5. This CDR3 has 16 residues. Germline assignment: CDR1 SEHNR and CDR2 FQNEAQ (reference sequence). CDR3 sequence reads: CASSLATGGSKETQYF. CDR3 bases: TGTGCCAGCAGCTTAGCGACAGGGGGGTCGAAAGAGACCCAGTACTTC.

This chain connects TRBV7-9 to TRBJ2-7; possible D gene TRBD2, 5 bases. V gave up 5 bases and J gave up 3 bases, with 14 bases separating them. The CDR3 extends over 14 amino acids. CDR1 is SEHNR and CDR2 is FQNEAQ in the germline V gene (reference sequence). For the CDR3, the DNA is TGTGCCAGCAGCCGATCAAGCGCGGGCTACGAGCAGTACTTC. Protein product: CASSRSSAGYEQYF.

In this sample, this clone turned up a few times. At one end, the junction sequence differs from germline, possibly due to a read error. This sequence joins TRBV28 and TRBJ1-1, with D maybe TRBD1 (5 bases). CDR1 MDHEN and CDR2 SYDVKM come from the germline V gene. The length of the CDR3 is 14 residues. Written as DNA, the CDR3 is TGTGCCAGCAGTTGGAGGGGAGGTAAGGCCTTGGGCTTTTTT. It encodes CASSWRGGKALGFF.

This clone showed up just once. The genes are TRBV28 and TRBJ1-2; TRBD1 might be the D (5 bases). The CDR3 contains 17 residues. V lost 1 base, J lost 2 bases, and 17 bases lay in between. From germline, CDR1 is MDHEN and CDR2 SYDVKM. The CDR3 here is CASSLSSTGTHNYGYTF. CDR3 bases: TGTGCCAGCAGTTTATCTAGTACCGGGACTCACAACTATGGCTACACCTTC.